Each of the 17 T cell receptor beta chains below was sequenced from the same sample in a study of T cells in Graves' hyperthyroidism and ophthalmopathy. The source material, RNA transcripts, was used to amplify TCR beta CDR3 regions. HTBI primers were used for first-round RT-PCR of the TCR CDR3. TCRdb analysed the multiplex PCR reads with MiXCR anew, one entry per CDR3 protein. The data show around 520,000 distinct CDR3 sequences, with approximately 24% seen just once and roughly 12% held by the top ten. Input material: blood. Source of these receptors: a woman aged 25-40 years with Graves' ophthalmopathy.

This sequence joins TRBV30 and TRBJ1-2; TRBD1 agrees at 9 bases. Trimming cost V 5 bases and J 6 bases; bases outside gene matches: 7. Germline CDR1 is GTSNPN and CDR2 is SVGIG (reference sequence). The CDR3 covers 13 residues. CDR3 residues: CAWGPGTGNGYTF. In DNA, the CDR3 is TGTGCCTGGGGTCCCGGGACAGGGAATGGCTACACCTTC.

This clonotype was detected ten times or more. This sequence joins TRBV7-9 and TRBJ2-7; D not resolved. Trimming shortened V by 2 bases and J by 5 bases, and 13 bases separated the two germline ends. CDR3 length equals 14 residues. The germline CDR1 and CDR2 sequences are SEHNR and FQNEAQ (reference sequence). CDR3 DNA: TGTGCCAGCAGCTTAACGGAAGTATCCGACGAGCAGTACTTC. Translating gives CASSLTEVSDEQYF. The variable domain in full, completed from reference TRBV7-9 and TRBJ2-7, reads DTGVSQNPRHKITKRGQNVTFRCDPISEHNRLYWYRQTLGQGPEFLTYFQNEAQLEKSRLLSDRFSAERPKGSFSTLEIQRTEQGDSAMYLCASSLTEVSDEQYFGPGTRLTVT.

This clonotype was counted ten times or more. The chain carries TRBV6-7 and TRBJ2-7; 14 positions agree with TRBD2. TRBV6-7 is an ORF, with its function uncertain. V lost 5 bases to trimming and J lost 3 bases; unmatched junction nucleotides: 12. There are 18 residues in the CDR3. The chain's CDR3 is CASSNRLAGGNGHYEQYF. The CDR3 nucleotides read TGTGCCAGCAGTAACCGACTAGCGGGGGGGAATGGTCACTACGAGCAGTACTTC.

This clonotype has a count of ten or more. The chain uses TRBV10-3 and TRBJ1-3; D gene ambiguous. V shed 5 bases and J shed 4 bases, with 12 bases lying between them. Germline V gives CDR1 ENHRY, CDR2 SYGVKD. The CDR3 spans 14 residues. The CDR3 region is CAISHDIEGNTIYF. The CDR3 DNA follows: TGTGCCATCAGTCACGACATTGAGGGAAACACCATATATTTT.

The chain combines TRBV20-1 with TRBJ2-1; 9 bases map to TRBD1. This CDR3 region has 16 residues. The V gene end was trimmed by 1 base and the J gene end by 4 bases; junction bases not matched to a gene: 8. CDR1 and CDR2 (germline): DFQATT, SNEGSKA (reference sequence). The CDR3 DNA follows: TGCAGTGCTAGAGGATTACAGGGGGCCCATTACAATGAGCAGTTCTTC. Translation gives CSARGLQGAHYNEQFF.

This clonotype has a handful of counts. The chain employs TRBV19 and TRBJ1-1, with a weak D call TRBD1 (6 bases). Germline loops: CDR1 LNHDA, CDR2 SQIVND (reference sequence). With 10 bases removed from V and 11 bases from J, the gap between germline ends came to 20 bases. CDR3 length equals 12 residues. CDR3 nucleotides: TGTGCCACCGACGGGGGGGCCAATTGGGCTTTCTTT. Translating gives CATDGGANWAFF.

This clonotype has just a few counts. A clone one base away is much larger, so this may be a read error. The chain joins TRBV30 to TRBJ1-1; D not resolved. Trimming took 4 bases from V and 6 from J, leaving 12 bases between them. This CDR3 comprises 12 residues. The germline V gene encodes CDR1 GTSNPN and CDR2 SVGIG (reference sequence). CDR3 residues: CAWKVLNAEAFF. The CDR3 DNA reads TGTGCCTGGAAGGTACTTAACGCTGAAGCTTTCTTT.

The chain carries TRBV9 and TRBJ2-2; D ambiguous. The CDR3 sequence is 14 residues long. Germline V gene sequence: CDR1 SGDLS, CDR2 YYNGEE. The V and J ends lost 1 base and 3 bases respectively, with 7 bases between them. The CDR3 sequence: CASSVRLDTGELFF. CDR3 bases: TGTGCCAGCAGCGTACGCTTAGACACCGGGGAGCTGTTTTTT.

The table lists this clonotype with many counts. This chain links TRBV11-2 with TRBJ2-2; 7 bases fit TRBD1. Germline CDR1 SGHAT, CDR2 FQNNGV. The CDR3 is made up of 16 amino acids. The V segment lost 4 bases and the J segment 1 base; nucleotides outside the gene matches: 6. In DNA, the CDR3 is TGTGCCAGCAGCTATGGAAACAGGGGGAACACCGGGGAGCTGTTTTTT. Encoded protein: CASSYGNRGNTGELFF.

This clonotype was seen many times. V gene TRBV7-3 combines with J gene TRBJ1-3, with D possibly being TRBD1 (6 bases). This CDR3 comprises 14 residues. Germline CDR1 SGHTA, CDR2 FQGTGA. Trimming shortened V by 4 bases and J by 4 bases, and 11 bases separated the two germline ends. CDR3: CASSSGTTGNTIYF. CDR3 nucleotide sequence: TGTGCCAGCAGCTCCGGGACAACCGGAAACACCATATATTTT.

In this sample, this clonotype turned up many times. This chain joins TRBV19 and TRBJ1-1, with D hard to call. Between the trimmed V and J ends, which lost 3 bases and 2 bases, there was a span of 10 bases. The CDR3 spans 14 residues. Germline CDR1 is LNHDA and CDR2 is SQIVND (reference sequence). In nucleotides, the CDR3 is TGTGCCAGTAGTATGGCGGAACTCAACACTGAAGCTTTCTTT. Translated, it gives CASSMAELNTEAFF.

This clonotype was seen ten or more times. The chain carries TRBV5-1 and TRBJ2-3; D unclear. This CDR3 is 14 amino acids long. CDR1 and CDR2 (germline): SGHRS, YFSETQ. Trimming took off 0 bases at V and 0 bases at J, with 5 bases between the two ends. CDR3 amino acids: CASSLDISTDTQYF. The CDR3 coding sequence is TGCGCCAGCAGCTTGGACATAAGCACAGATACGCAGTATTTT.

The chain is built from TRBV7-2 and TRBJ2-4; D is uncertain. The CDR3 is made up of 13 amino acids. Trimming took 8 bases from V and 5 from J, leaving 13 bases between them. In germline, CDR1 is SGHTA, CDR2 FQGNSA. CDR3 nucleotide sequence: TGTGCCAGCGAATCAGGACGGGAAAACATTCAGTACTTC. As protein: CASESGRENIQYF.

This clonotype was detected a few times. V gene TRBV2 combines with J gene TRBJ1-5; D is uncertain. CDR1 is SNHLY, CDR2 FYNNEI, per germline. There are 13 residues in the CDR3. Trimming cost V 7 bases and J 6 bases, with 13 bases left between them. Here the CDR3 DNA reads TGTGCCAGCACCCAGAGTATGGGTCAGCCCCAGCATTTT. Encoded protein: CASTQSMGQPQHF.

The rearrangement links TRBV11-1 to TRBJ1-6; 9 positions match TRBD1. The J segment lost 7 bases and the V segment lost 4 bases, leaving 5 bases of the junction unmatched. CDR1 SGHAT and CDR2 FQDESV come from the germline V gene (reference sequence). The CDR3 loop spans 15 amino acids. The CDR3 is CASSSGQGLNSPLHF. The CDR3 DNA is TGTGCCAGCAGCTCGGGACAGGGTCTCAATTCACCCCTCCACTTT.

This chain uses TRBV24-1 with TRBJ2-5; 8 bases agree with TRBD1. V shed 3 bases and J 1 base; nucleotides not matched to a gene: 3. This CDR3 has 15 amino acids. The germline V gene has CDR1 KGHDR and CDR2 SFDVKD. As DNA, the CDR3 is TGTGCCACCAGTGATCGGACAGGGCCCCAAGAGACCCAGTACTTC. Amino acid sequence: CATSDRTGPQETQYF.

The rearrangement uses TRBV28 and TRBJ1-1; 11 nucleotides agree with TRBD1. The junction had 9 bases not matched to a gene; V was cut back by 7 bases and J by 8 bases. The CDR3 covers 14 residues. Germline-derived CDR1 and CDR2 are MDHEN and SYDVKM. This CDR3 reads CASIQGQGAEEAFF. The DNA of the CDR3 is TGTGCCAGCATACAAGGACAGGGGGCTGAAGAAGCTTTCTTT.